This T cell receptor (beta chain) was retrieved from a study of blood T cells in healthy people across ages. Study context: Researchers report that template switching captured about one barcoded beta molecule per two T cells.

Primers used in a second PCR of roughly 7 to 11 cycles were a sample-barcoded 5' primer and a J-beta primer mix. A single record per CDR3 protein comes from TCRdb applying MiXCR to the 5' RACE reads. The sample consists of more than 550,000 distinct CDR3 sequences, about 20% of them appearing once. Each sample provided at least 6 micrograms of extracted total RNA. Germline V gene sequence: CDR1 KGHDR, CDR2 SFDVKD. Losses at the gene ends were 7 bases for V and 3 bases for J; bases not matched to a gene: 9. CDR3 length equals 16 residues. This clonotype was seen a few times. Its specificity is unknown. Broader study findings: Donors of long life had a larger count of naive CD4+ cells and greater diversity than aged donors. TCR beta diversity, measured per million T cells, fell in a roughly linear way with age.

This receptor was identified in a man in his 70s in good health. Sequencing used blood. V gene TRBV24-1 combines with J gene TRBJ2-4; 9 bases align to TRBD1. The CDR3 loop reads CATRRGQGGNKNIQYF. CDR3 bases: TGTGCCACCAGGAGGGGACAGGGCGGGAACAAAAACATTCAGTACTTC.